The following is a T cell receptor beta chain sequence with its context. The antigen remains undetermined. This sample stems from a study of CD8 T cells in ankylosing spondylitis. The CDR3 has 15 amino acids. The V end was cut by 4 bases, the J end by 1 base, with 14 bases between. Germline V gene data show CDR1 as SGHRS and CDR2 as YFSETQ. It was by quantitative 5'-RACE with molecular barcodes that TCR beta libraries were made. TCRdb re-derived calls from the 5' RACE reads in MiXCR, one entry per CDR3 protein. The sample lists 670,000 or so distinct CDR3 sequences; over 15% were seen once. General study findings and limits: There was reportedly significant enrichment of clones that were disease-linked in matched ankylosing spondylitis synovial fluid. It appeared that ankylosing spondylitis blood was characterized by a TCR beta motif of 8 or 9 highly homologous variants. Earlier work had already found some motif variants in reactive arthritis synovial fluid and blood.

The TCR was taken from a male donor with ankylosing spondylitis. Sequenced material: blood, either unsorted or a sorted T cell fraction (not recorded which). The chain is built from TRBV5-1 and TRBJ1-1, with TRBD1 as a possible D gene (5 bases). This CDR3 reads CASSDSPQGNTEAFF. Here the CDR3 DNA reads TGCGCCAGCAGCGACTCTCCGCAGGGGAACACTGAAGCTTTCTTT.